Shown below are 13 T cell receptor beta chains from a single sample sequenced in a study of CD8+ T cells in alopecia areata. cDNA prepared by RNA extraction and subsequent reverse transcription served as the template for sequencing. Libraries were prepared by immunoSEQ multiplex PCR; TCRdb keeps only in-frame clonotypes and omits some of them. The sample lists around 100,000 clones, 55% seen once, with around 9% in the top ten. The sample comprised CD4+ T cells sorted from blood. The receptors come from a human donor in good health.

This clone was observed a handful of times. This chain connects TRBV29-1 to TRBJ2-5; a possible D gene is TRBD1 (5 bases). V shed 2 bases and J shed 1 base, with 14 bases lying between them. The CDR3 sequence is 15 residues long. Germline assignment: CDR1 SQVTM and CDR2 ANQGSEA. CDR3 DNA sequence: TGCAGCGTTGAAATCCAGGGAAATATCCAAGAGACCCAGTACTTC. Amino acid sequence: CSVEIQGNIQETQYF.

This clone came up a few times. This sequence joins TRBV29-1 and TRBJ1-5; TRBD1 aligns across 8 bases. Germline loops: CDR1 SQVTM, CDR2 ANQGSEA. The trim removed 6 bases at V and 4 bases at J, leaving 5 bases unmatched. The CDR3 has 13 residues. The CDR3 DNA reads TGCAGCGTGCGGACAGGGCAGAATCAGCCCCAGCATTTT. Translated: CSVRTGQNQPQHF.

The chain has TRBV5-1 and TRBJ1-2; 9 bases fit TRBD1. Trimming took 0 bases from V and 11 from J; bases not matched to a gene: 5. CDR1 and CDR2 from the germline V gene are SGHRS and YFSETQ. The CDR3 contains 13 residues. The CDR3 region has the DNA TGCGCCAGCAGCTTGGCCGACAGGGGGAAGTACACCTTC. Translation gives CASSLADRGKYTF.

The sample holds one count of this clone. The CDR3 region has the DNA TGTGCCTGGAGCCCCCGACTAGCGAATGAGCAGTTCTTC. Protein sequence: CAWSPRLANEQFF. The gene calls are TRBV30 and TRBJ2-1; TRBD2 matches 8 bases. CDR1 is GTSNPN and CDR2 is SVGIG in the germline V gene (reference sequence). The length of the CDR3 is 13 residues. Trimming at V came to 3 bases and at J to 7 bases, leaving 5 bases not matched to a gene.

V is TRBV7-9 and J is TRBJ1-1, with 10 bases fitting TRBD1. Germline V gene lookup returns CDR1 SEHNR and CDR2 FQNEAQ (reference sequence). J was trimmed by 1 base and V by 1 base; bases with no gene match: 12. The CDR3 consists of 19 residues. CDR3 amino acids: CASSLGSIRDRGKNTEAFF. CDR3 DNA sequence: TGTGCCAGCAGCTTAGGGTCAATTCGGGACAGGGGAAAGAACACTGAAGCTTTCTTT. The full variable domain, its missing parts supplied by reference TRBV7-9 and TRBJ1-1, is DTGVSQNPRHKITKRGQNVTFRCDPISEHNRLYWYRQTLGQGPEFLTYFQNEAQLEKSRLLSDRFSAERPKGSFSTLEIQRTEQGDSAMYLCASSLGSIRDRGKNTEAFFGQGTRLTVV.

In its sample, this clone was seen a few times. The chain is built from TRBV25-1 and TRBJ1-4; possibly TRBD1 for D (6 bases). The CDR3 covers 15 residues. V lost 6 bases to trimming and J lost 8 bases, with 19 bases between them. Looked up from germline, CDR1 is MGHDK and CDR2 is SYGVNS. The CDR3 is CASSGSRARGEKLFF. The CDR3 nucleotides are TGTGCCAGCAGCGGTTCTCGGGCAAGGGGGGAAAAACTGTTTTTT.

This clone showed up just a few times. The V call is TRBV23-1, the J call TRBJ1-5; TRBD1 is a possible D gene (5 bases). TRBV23-1 is identified as an open reading frame with a role that is uncertain. Trimming removed 2 bases at V and 0 bases at J, with 8 bases between. The CDR3 sequence is 15 residues long. Here the CDR3 reads CASSQRDSSNQPQHF. The CDR3 nucleotides read TGCGCCAGCAGTCAAAGAGACAGTAGCAATCAGCCCCAGCATTTT.

The V and J genes are TRBV29-1 and TRBJ1-1, with D possibly TRBD1 on 5 matching bases. This CDR3 region has 13 residues. CDR1 SQVTM and CDR2 ANQGSEA come from the germline V gene. Trimming cost V 7 bases and J 0 bases, with 12 bases left between them. The CDR3: CSARAGMNTEAFF. The CDR3 nucleotides read TGCAGCGCCCGGGCAGGGATGAACACTGAAGCTTTCTTT.

This sequence joins TRBV2 and TRBJ2-2; perhaps TRBD1 as D (6 bases). V lost 5 bases to trimming and J lost 7 bases, with 14 bases between them. The germline gives CDR1 SNHLY, CDR2 FYNNEI. There are 14 residues in the CDR3. The CDR3 coding sequence is TGTGCCAGCAGTCCTACACAGGGTGGCGGGGAGCTGTTTTTT. This encodes CASSPTQGGGELFF.

The CDR3 reads CASSLVPFSYEQYF. The CDR3 region has the DNA TGTGCCAGCAGCTTAGTGCCCTTCTCCTACGAGCAGTACTTC. The rearrangement uses TRBV7-2 and TRBJ2-7; D unresolved. The CDR3 runs 14 residues. Germline assignment: CDR1 SGHTA and CDR2 FQGNSA. V dropped 1 base and J dropped 0 bases, with 7 bases sitting between them.

The chain uses TRBV6-6 and TRBJ2-4; TRBD1 or TRBD2 may be the D gene (5 bases each). Germline V lookup: CDR1 MNHNY, CDR2 SVGAGI (reference sequence). V was pared by 5 bases and J by 2 bases, with 13 bases between. There are 15 residues in the CDR3. This chain's CDR3 is CASSVIRETKNIQYF. The CDR3, as DNA: TGTGCCAGCAGTGTAATCAGGGAGACCAAAAACATTCAGTACTTC.

This clone was seen only a few times. The chain couples TRBV6-5 to TRBJ2-5; 9 bases fit TRBD2. This CDR3 comprises 16 residues. Germline V lookup: CDR1 MNHEY, CDR2 SVGAGI. The trim removed 1 base at V and 4 bases at J, leaving 7 bases unmatched. CDR3 DNA sequence: TGTGCCAGCAGTTACTTCGGGACTAGCAGAGGAGAGACCCAGTACTTC. Translating it yields CASSYFGTSRGETQYF.

With respect to this clone: One end of the junction is discordant with germline, which a read error may explain. The genes are TRBV28 and TRBJ2-7; possible D gene TRBD2, 6 bases. Germline V gene data show CDR1 as MDHEN and CDR2 as SYDVKM. The CDR3 is 14 amino acids. CDR3 nucleotides: TGTGCCAGCAGTTTACCTCCCGGGAGAGCCCCAGCCCATTTC. Protein: CASSLPPGRAPAHF.